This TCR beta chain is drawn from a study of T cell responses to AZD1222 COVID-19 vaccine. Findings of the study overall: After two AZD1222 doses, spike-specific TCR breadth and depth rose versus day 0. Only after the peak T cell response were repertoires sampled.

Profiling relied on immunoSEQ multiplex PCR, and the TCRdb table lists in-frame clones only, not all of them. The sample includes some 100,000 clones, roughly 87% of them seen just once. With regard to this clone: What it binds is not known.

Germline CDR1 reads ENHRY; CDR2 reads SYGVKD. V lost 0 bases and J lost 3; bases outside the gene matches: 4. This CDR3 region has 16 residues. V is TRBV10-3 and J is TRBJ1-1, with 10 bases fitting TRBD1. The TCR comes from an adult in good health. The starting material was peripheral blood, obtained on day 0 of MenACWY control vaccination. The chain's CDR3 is CAISESEGTGDTEAFF. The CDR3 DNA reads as TGTGCCATCAGTGAGTCTGAAGGGACAGGGGACACTGAAGCTTTCTTT.